These 25 T cell receptor beta chains originate from one sample sequenced in a study of T-cell reconstitution after alpha-beta-depleted transplantation in children. Unique molecular identifiers were used to barcode this TCRbeta library. One entry per CDR3 protein, called by TCRdb with MiXCR from the PCR reads. Of approximately 500,000 distinct CDR3 sequences in the sample, about 10% are singletons; the top ten hold 2%. Sample: PBMCs, taken before TCRalphabeta/CD19-depleted stem cell transplant. The receptors here all came from a child under 10 years old with inherited bone marrow failure, due to receive a stem cell transplant.

The chain combines TRBV18 with TRBJ2-5; D not resolved. V gave up 6 bases and J gave up 5 bases, with 13 bases separating them. The CDR3 runs to 13 residues. Looked up from germline, CDR1 is KGHSH and CDR2 is LQKENI. CDR3 sequence reads: CASSEGRIETQYF. CDR3 coding DNA: TGTGCCAGCTCCGAAGGGCGCATCGAGACCCAGTACTTC.

This clonotype was recorded at least ten times. The chain has TRBV19 and TRBJ2-3; 7 nucleotides align to TRBD2. This CDR3 has 18 amino acids. Germline CDR1 reads LNHDA; CDR2 reads SQIVND (reference sequence). Unmatched junction bases numbered 14, after V lost 3 bases and J lost 2 bases. CDR3 coding DNA: TGTGCCAGTAGTATTATCACCCCGGCGGGAGAAGACACAGATACGCAGTATTTT. Amino acid sequence: CASSIITPAGEDTDTQYF.

This clonotype was recorded many times. The CDR3 coding sequence is TGTGCCAGCAGCTTGCCTCTAGCGGGAGGGGAAGTAGCCCAGTACTTC. Protein sequence: CASSLPLAGGEVAQYF. The V call is TRBV5-6, the J call TRBJ2-5; 12 bases agree with TRBD2. The CDR3 extends over 16 amino acids. The V gene end was trimmed by 1 base and the J gene end by 9 bases; junction bases not matched to a gene: 10. The germline CDR1 and CDR2 sequences are SGHDT and YYEEEE.

In its sample, this clonotype was seen many times. The V gene is TRBV24-1, the J gene TRBJ2-1; 13 bases are shared with TRBD2. The CDR3 consists of 15 residues. CDR1 and CDR2 (germline): KGHDR, SFDVKD. V gave up 6 bases and J gave up 8 bases; unmatched junction bases: 6. CDR3 loop: CATSQLAGGPDEQFF. CDR3 coding DNA: TGTGCCACCAGTCAACTAGCGGGAGGGCCGGATGAGCAGTTCTTC.

This clonotype was found many times. The gene calls are TRBV20-1 and TRBJ2-2, with 8 bases matching TRBD2. The J segment lost 2 bases and the V segment lost 6 bases, leaving 5 bases of the junction unmatched. The CDR3 has 14 amino acids. Germline V lookup: CDR1 DFQATT, CDR2 SNEGSKA (reference sequence). The DNA for the CDR3 is TGCAGTGCCAGGGGACTAGGTAACACCGGGGAGCTGTTTTTT. This encodes CSARGLGNTGELFF.

This clonotype showed up many times. V is TRBV7-2 and J is TRBJ2-3; the match to TRBD2 covers 12 bases. V lost 4 bases, J lost 9 bases, and 11 bases stayed unmatched. Germline V gives CDR1 SGHTA, CDR2 FQGNSA. The CDR3 sequence is 16 residues long. This CDR3 reads CASSSASGRARGTQYF. CDR3 in DNA: TGTGCCAGCAGCTCCGCTAGCGGGAGGGCACGGGGCACGCAGTATTTT.

CDR3 coding DNA: TGTGCCTGGAACAGGGGTTGGGTCACTGAAGCTTTCTTT. Translation: CAWNRGWVTEAFF. V gene TRBV30 combines with J gene TRBJ1-1; 7 nucleotides agree with TRBD1. Germline CDR1 reads GTSNPN; CDR2 reads SVGIG (reference sequence). This CDR3 is 13 amino acids long. The V gene end was trimmed by 4 bases and the J gene end by 4 bases; junction bases not matched to a gene: 6. The whole variable domain, filled in from reference TRBV30 and TRBJ1-1, reads SQTIHQWPATLVQPVGSPLSLECTVEGTSNPNLYWYRQAAGRGLQLLFYSVGIGQISSEVPQNLSASRPQDRQFILSSKKLLLSDSGFYLCAWNRGWVTEAFFGQGTRLTVV.

This clonotype was recorded many times. The V and J genes are TRBV4-1 and TRBJ2-3; TRBD2 matches 14 bases. The CDR3 has 17 amino acids. The junction had 4 bases not matched to a gene; V was cut back by 0 bases and J by 5 bases. The germline CDR1 and CDR2 sequences are MGHRA and YSYEKL. The CDR3 protein is CASSQDGTSGRRDTQYF. CDR3 nucleotide sequence: TGCGCCAGCAGCCAAGATGGGACTAGCGGGAGACGAGATACGCAGTATTTT.

This clonotype came up many times. The genes are TRBV4-3 and TRBJ2-7, with 12 bases lining up with TRBD2. Trimming cost V 1 base and J 4 bases; bases outside gene matches: 5. CDR1 and CDR2 (germline): LGHNA, YSLEER. The CDR3 is 16 residues long. CDR3 region: CASSQVLTSGSYEQYF. The CDR3 bases are TGCGCCAGCAGCCAAGTTTTGACTAGCGGGAGTTACGAGCAGTACTTC.

This clonotype was observed many times. The chain combines TRBV29-1 with TRBJ2-3, with 7 nucleotides matching TRBD1. The V gene end was trimmed by 6 bases and the J gene end by 1 base; junction bases not matched to a gene: 1. Germline V gene data show CDR1 as SQVTM and CDR2 as ANQGSEA. This CDR3 has 12 amino acids. The CDR3 sequence is CSVTGGTDTQYF. CDR3 sequence (DNA): TGCAGCGTAACAGGGGGCACAGATACGCAGTATTTT.

This clonotype occurred many times. This rearrangement joins TRBV28 to TRBJ2-7; D unclear. The CDR3 is 12 amino acids. Trimming removed 5 bases from V and 4 bases from J, with 9 bases in between. Per the germline V gene, CDR1 is MDHEN and CDR2 is SYDVKM. The CDR3 spells CASSNPDYEQYF. The CDR3 DNA reads as TGTGCCAGCAGTAACCCGGATTACGAGCAGTACTTC.

This clonotype was detected many times. DNA of the CDR3: TGTGCCAGCAGGACCGGGGGAAGCTCCTACAATGAGCAGTTCTTC. It encodes CASRTGGSSYNEQFF. V and J are TRBV12-3 or TRBV12-4 and TRBJ2-1, with D perhaps TRBD2 (6 bases). The CDR3 extends over 15 amino acids. V lost 6 bases and J lost 0, with 12 bases in between.

This clonotype came up many times. The chain couples TRBV14 to TRBJ2-3, with 7 bases lining up with TRBD2. Germline loops: CDR1 SGHDN, CDR2 FVKESK. Trimming removed 4 bases from V and 1 base from J; junction bases left unmatched: 8. The CDR3 is made up of 16 amino acids. The CDR3 region is CASSLGVAGRTDTQYF. The CDR3, as DNA: TGTGCCAGCAGCCTTGGGGTAGCGGGCCGCACAGATACGCAGTATTTT.

CDR3 sequence: CASSQVGPGVQTQYF. CDR3 DNA sequence: TGCGCCAGCAGTCAAGTAGGCCCGGGTGTACAGACCCAGTACTTC. The chain combines TRBV23-1 with TRBJ2-5; D not resolved. TRBV23-1 is an ORF, and what it does is uncertain. Trimming pared 2 bases from V and 6 bases from J, leaving 16 bases between. The CDR3 has 15 amino acids.

This chain connects TRBV6-2 or TRBV6-3 to TRBJ2-1, with 7 bases matching TRBD2. The CDR3 covers 16 residues. Germline CDR1 and CDR2: MNHEY and SVGEGT. V trimming: 11 bases; J trimming: 2 bases; junction bases outside the gene matches: 15. CDR3 amino acids: CACTHRPSGAYNEQFF. In DNA form, the CDR3 reads TGTGCCTGCACCCACAGGCCTAGCGGAGCCTACAATGAGCAGTTCTTC.

The chain combines TRBV5-6 with TRBJ2-2; D may be TRBD1 or TRBD2 (5 bases each). The ends were cut back, 5 bases at V and 9 bases at J, with 14 bases in the middle. The length of the CDR3 is 13 residues. CDR1 and CDR2 (germline): SGHDT, YYEEEE. The CDR3 loop reads CASSGGSPRELFF. In DNA form, the CDR3 reads TGTGCCAGCAGTGGGGGAAGCCCCCGGGAGCTGTTTTTT.

This clonotype showed up just a few times. The chain uses TRBV27 and TRBJ2-7, with TRBD1 identical over 12 bases. Germline V lookup: CDR1 MNHEY, CDR2 SMNVEV (reference sequence). The CDR3 is 16 residues long. V gave up 5 bases and J gave up 4 bases; unmatched junction bases: 9. Written as DNA, the CDR3 is TGTGCCAGCAGTCCGAAACGGGGACAGGGGGCATACGAGCAGTACTTC. Protein: CASSPKRGQGAYEQYF.

There are many counts of this clonotype. The V and J genes are TRBV7-9 and TRBJ1-5; D is unclear. V gave up 0 bases and J gave up 5 bases, with 11 bases separating them. Germline loops: CDR1 SEHNR, CDR2 FQNEAQ (reference sequence). The CDR3 has 15 residues. This chain's CDR3 is CASSLALEGDQPQHF. CDR3 DNA sequence: TGTGCCAGCAGCTTAGCGCTAGAGGGAGATCAGCCCCAGCATTTT.

This clonotype was detected many times. The chain is built from TRBV2 and TRBJ1-5, with D possibly TRBD1 on 5 matching bases. CDR1 SNHLY and CDR2 FYNNEI come from the germline V gene. The CDR3 is 14 amino acids. Trimming removed 1 base at V and 9 bases at J, with 13 bases between. CDR3 sequence reads: CASSEDRGPRPQHF. For the CDR3, the DNA is TGTGCCAGCAGTGAAGACCGGGGCCCTAGGCCCCAGCATTTT.

The V gene is TRBV18, the J gene TRBJ1-2; D gene ambiguous. The CDR3 has 16 residues. V was pared by 0 bases and J by 0 bases, with 11 bases between. From germline, CDR1 is KGHSH and CDR2 LQKENI. CDR3 DNA: TGTGCCAGCTCACCACCAGGCGGACCCTCTAACTATGGCTACACCTTC. It translates to CASSPPGGPSNYGYTF.

In its sample, this clonotype was seen many times. The chain links TRBV20-1 to TRBJ1-2; 8 positions match TRBD1. The CDR3 sequence is 13 residues long. Germline V gene sequence: CDR1 DFQATT, CDR2 SNEGSKA (reference sequence). The trim removed 1 base at V and 5 bases at J, leaving 3 bases unmatched. CDR3: CSARVDRGYGYTF. CDR3 DNA: TGCAGTGCTAGAGTAGACAGGGGATATGGCTACACCTTC.

The CDR3 here is CASSLSSDLAGRDTQYF. The CDR3 DNA sequence: TGCGCCAGCAGCTTATCGTCGGATTTGGCGGGAAGAGATACGCAGTATTTT. The rearrangement joins TRBV5-1 to TRBJ2-3; possible D gene TRBD2, 6 bases. Looked up from germline, CDR1 is SGHRS and CDR2 is YFSETQ. There are 17 residues in the CDR3. V lost 2 bases and J 5 bases, leaving 21 bases between the germline ends.

This clonotype was seen only a few times. The genes are TRBV7-9 and TRBJ2-1; D is perhaps TRBD2 (6 bases). This CDR3 comprises 17 residues. The V end lost 9 bases, the J end lost 0 bases, and 21 bases lay between the germline ends. Germline V gene lookup returns CDR1 SEHNR and CDR2 FQNEAQ (reference sequence). The CDR3 region has the DNA TGTGCCAGTTTACCCAAGTTGGCGGGAAGCTCCTACAATGAGCAGTTCTTC. Translated, it gives CASLPKLAGSSYNEQFF. Full variable domain (outside the CDR3, taken from reference TRBV7-9 and TRBJ2-1): DTGVSQNPRHKITKRGQNVTFRCDPISEHNRLYWYRQTLGQGPEFLTYFQNEAQLEKSRLLSDRFSAERPKGSFSTLEIQRTEQGDSAMYLCASLPKLAGSSYNEQFFGPGTRLTVL.

In this sample, this clonotype turned up many times. As DNA, the CDR3 is TGTGCCAGCAGTTACTGGCCTAGCGGGAACACCTACAATGAGCAGTTCTTC. Amino acid sequence: CASSYWPSGNTYNEQFF. The chain has TRBV6-2 or TRBV6-3 and TRBJ2-1, with 9 bases that match TRBD2. Germline V gene sequence: CDR1 MNHEY, CDR2 SVGEGT. This CDR3 is built from 17 residues. Trimming at V came to 1 base and at J to 2 bases, leaving 6 bases not matched to a gene.

A remark on this clonotype: Possible read error: a much larger clone is one base away. This rearrangement joins TRBV5-1 to TRBJ2-3; maybe TRBD1 (5 bases). The CDR3 runs 15 residues. Per germline, CDR1 SGHRS and CDR2 YFSETQ. V gave up 1 base and J gave up 7 bases, with 16 bases separating them. In DNA form, the CDR3 reads TGCGCCAGCAGCTTGAAGGGGTACGACCCGTATACGCAGTATTTT. This codes for CASSLKGYDPYTQYF.